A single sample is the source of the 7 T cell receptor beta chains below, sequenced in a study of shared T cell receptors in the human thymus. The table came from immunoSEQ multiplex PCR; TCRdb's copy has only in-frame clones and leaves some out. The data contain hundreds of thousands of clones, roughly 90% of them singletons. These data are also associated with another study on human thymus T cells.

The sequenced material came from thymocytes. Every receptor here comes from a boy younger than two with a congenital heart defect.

The CDR3 spells CASSRDREETQYF. The CDR3 nucleotides read TGCGCCAGCAGCCGGGACAGGGAAGAGACCCAGTACTTC. The rearrangement uses TRBV4-3 and TRBJ2-5; 9 nucleotides agree with TRBD1. The trim removed 4 bases at V and 3 bases at J, leaving 0 bases unmatched. From germline, CDR1 is LGHNA and CDR2 YSLEER. The CDR3 loop spans 13 amino acids.

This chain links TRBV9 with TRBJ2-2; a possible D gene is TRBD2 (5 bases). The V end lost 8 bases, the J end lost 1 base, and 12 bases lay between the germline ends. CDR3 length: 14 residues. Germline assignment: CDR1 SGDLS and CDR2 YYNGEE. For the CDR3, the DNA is TGTGCCAGGGCCAACGCGGGGAACACCGGGGAGCTGTTTTTT. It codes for CARANAGNTGELFF.

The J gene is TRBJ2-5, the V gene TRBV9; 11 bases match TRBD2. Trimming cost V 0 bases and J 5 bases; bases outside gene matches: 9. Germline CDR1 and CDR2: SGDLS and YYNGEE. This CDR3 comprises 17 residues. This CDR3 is CASSVVAGGPLGETQYF. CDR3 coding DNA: TGTGCCAGCAGCGTAGTAGCGGGAGGGCCCCTGGGGGAGACCCAGTACTTC. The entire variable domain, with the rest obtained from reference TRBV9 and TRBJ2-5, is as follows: DSGVTQTPKHLITATGQRVTLRCSPRSGDLSVYWYQQSLDQGLQFLIQYYNGEERAKGNILERFSAQQFPDLHSELNLSSLELGDSALYFCASSVVAGGPLGETQYFGPGTRLLVL.

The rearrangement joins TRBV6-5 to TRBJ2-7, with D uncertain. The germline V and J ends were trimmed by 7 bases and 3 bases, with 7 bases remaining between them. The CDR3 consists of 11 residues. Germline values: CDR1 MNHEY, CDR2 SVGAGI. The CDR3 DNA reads TGTGCCAGCACCCCACACTACGAGCAGTACTTC. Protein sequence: CASTPHYEQYF.

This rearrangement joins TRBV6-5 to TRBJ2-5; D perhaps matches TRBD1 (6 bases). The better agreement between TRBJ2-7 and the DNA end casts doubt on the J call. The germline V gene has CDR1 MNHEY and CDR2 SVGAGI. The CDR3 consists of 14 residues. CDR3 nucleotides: TGTGCCAGCAGTTCCCCAGGGGTAGACTACGAGCAGTACTTC. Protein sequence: CASSSPGVDYEQYF.

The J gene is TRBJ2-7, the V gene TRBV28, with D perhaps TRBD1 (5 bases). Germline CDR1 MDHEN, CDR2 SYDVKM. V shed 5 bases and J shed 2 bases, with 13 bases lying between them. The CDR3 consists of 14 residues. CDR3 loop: CASSPYRSTYEQYF. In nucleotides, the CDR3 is TGTGCCAGCAGTCCGTACAGGTCAACCTACGAGCAGTACTTC. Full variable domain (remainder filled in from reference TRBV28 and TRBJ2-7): DVKVTQSSRYLVKRTGEKVFLECVQDMDHENMFWYRQDPGLGLRLIYFSYDVKMKEKGDIPEGYSVSREKKERFSLILESASTNQTSMYLCASSPYRSTYEQYFGPGTRLTVT.

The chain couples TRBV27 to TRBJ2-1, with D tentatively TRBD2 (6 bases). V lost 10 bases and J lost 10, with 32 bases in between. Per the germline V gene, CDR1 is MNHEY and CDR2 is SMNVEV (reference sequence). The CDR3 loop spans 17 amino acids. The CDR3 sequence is CATAPAGSGLGLAEQFF. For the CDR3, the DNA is TGTGCCACCGCCCCCGCGGGTAGCGGACTTGGGTTAGCCGAGCAGTTCTTC.